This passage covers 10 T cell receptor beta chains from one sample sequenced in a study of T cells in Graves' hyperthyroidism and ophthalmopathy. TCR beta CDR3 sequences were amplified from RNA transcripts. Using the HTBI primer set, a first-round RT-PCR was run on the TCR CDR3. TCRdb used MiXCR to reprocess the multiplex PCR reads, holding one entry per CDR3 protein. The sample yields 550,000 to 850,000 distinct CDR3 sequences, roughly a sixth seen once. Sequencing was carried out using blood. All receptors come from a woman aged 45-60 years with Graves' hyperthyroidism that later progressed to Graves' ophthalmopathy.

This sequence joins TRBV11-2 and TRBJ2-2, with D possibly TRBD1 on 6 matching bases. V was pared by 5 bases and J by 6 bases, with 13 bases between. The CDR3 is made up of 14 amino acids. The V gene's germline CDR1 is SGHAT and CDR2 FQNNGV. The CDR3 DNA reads TGTGCCAGCAGCCTTAGACAGGCGGCCGGGGAGCTGTTTTTT. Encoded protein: CASSLRQAAGELFF.

This CDR3 reads CASRTGVGGYGYTF. The CDR3 DNA sequence: TGCGCCAGCAGGACAGGGGTCGGGGGCTATGGCTACACCTTC. The chain combines TRBV10-2 with TRBJ1-2, with 8 positions matching TRBD1. In germline, CDR1 is WSHSY, CDR2 SAAADI. This CDR3 spans 14 amino acids. V shed 6 bases and J 4 bases; nucleotides not matched to a gene: 7.

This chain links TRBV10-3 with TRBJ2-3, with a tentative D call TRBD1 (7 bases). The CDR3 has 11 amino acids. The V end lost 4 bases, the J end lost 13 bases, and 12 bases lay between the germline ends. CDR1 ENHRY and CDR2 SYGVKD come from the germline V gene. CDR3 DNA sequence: TGTGCCATCAGTGTAGACAGGGAGGAGTATTTT. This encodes CAISVDREEYF.

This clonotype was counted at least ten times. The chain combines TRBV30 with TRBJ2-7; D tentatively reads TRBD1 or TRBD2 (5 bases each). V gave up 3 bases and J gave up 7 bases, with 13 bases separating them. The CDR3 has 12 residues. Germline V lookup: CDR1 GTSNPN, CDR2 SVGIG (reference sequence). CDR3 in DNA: TGTGCCTGGAGACAGGAGTCGGGAGAGCAGTACTTC. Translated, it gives CAWRQESGEQYF.

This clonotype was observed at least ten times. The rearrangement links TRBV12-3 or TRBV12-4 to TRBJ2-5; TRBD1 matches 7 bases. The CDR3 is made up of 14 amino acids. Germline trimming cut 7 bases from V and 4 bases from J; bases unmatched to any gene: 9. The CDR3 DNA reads TGTGCCAGCAAAAACAGGGGTATGAGAGAGACCCAGTACTTC. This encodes CASKNRGMRETQYF.

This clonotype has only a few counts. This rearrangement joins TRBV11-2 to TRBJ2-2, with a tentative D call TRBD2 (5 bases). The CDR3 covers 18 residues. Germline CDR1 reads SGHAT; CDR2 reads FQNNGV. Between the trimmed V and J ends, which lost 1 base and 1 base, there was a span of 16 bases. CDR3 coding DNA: TGTGCCAGCAGCTTAGGGTCGGCAGCGGAGAAGAACACCGGGGAGCTGTTTTTT. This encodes CASSLGSAAEKNTGELFF. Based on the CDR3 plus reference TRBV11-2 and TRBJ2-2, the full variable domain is EAGVAQSPRYKIIEKRQSVAFWCNPISGHATLYWYQQILGQGPKLLIQFQNNGVVDDSQLPKDRFSAERLKGVDSTLKIQPAKLEDSAVYLCASSLGSAAEKNTGELFFGEGSRLTVL.

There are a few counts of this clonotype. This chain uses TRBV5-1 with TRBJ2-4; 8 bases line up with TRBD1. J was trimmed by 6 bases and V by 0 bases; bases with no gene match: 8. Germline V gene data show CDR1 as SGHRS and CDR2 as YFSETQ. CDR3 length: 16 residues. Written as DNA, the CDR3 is TGCGCCAGCAGCTTGGAGGGACGAGGACAGGGAAACATTCAGTACTTC. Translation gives CASSLEGRGQGNIQYF.

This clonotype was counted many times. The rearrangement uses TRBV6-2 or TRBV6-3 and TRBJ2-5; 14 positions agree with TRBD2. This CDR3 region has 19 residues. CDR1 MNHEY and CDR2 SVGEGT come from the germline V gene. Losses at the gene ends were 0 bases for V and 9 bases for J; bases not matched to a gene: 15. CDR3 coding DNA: TGTGCCAGCAGTTACTCGCTACTGGGACTAGCGGGGGAGCACGGGGCCCAGTACTTC. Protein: CASSYSLLGLAGEHGAQYF.

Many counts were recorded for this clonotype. The DNA of the CDR3 is TGTGCCAGCAGCCAAGATTCAGGGGCATCGCAGCCCCAGCATTTT. It specifies CASSQDSGASQPQHF. The rearrangement joins TRBV3-1 to TRBJ1-5; D possibly corresponds to TRBD1 (6 bases). The CDR3 is 15 amino acids. V was pared by 0 bases and J by 7 bases, with 13 bases between. Germline CDR1 is LGHDT and CDR2 is YNNKEL (reference sequence).

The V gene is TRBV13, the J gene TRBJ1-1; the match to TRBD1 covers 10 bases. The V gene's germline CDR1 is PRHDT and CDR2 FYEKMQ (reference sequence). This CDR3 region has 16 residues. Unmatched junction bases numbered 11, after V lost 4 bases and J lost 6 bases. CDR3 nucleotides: TGTGCCAGCAGCTACGGACAGGGGGACCTTGACGCTGAAGCTTTCTTT. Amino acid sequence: CASSYGQGDLDAEAFF.